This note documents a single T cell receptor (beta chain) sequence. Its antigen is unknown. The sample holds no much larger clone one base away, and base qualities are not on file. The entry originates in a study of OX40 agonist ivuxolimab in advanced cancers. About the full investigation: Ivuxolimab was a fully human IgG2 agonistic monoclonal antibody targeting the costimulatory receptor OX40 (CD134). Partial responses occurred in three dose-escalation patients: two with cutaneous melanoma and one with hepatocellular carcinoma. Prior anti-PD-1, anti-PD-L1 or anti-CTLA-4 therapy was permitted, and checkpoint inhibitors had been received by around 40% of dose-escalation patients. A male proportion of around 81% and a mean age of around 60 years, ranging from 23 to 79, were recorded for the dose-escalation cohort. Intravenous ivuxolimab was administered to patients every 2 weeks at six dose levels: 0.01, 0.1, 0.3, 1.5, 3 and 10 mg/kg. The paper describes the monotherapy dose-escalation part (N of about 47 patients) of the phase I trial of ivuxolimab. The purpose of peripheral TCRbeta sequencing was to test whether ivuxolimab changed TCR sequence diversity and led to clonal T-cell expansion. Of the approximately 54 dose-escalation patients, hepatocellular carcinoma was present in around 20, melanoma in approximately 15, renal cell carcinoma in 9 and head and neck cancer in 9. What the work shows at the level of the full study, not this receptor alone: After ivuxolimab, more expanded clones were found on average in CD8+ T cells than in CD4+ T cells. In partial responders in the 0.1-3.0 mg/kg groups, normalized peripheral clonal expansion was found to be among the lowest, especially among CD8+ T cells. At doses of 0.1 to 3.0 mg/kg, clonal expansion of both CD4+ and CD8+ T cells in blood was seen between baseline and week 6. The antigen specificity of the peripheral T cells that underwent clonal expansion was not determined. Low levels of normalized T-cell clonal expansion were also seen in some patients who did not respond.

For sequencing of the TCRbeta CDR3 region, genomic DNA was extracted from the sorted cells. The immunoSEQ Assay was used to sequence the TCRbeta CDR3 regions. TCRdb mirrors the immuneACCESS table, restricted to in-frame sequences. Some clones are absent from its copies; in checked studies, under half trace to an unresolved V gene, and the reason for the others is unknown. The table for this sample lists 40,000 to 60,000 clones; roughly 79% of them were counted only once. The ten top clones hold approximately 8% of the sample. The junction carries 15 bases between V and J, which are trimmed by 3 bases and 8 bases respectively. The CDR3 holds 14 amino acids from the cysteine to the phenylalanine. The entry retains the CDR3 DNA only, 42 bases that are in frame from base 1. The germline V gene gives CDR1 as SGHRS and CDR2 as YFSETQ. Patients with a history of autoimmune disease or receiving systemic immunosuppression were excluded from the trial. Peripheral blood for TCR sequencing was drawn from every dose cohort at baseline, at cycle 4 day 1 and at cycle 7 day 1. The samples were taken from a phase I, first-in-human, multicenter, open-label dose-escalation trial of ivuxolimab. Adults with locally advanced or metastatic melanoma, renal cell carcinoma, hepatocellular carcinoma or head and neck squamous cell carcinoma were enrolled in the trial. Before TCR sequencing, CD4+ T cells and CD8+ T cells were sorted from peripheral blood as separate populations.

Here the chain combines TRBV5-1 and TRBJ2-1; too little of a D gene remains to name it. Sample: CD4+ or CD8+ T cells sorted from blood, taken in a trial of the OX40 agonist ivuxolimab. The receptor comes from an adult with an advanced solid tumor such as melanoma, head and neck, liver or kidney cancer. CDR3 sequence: CASSSLDAQDEQFF. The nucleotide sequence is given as TGCGCCAGCAGCTCCCTGGATGCGCAGGATGAGCAGTTCTTC.